A single sample gave rise to the 25 T cell receptor beta chains below, sequenced in a study of T cells after yellow fever vaccination. TCRdb re-derived calls from the 5' RACE reads in MiXCR, one entry per CDR3 protein. The repertoire includes about 320,000 distinct CDR3 sequences, around 13% of them detected once, and roughly 3.1% sits in the top ten. The material sequenced was CD4+ T cells sorted from PBMCs, taken 15 days after the yellow fever booster vaccination. These receptors originate from a man aged 18 to 30 who received the YFV17D yellow fever vaccine.

This clonotype was seen a handful of times. V and J are TRBV4-2 and TRBJ2-3, with 10 bases fitting TRBD2. Germline V gene lookup returns CDR1 LGHNA and CDR2 YNFKEQ. The CDR3 sequence is 17 residues long. V shed 3 bases, J shed 0 bases, and the junction held 6 bases outside the gene matches. CDR3 sequence: CASSQARTSGSTDTQYF. CDR3 bases: TGTGCCAGCAGCCAGGCCAGGACTAGCGGTAGCACAGATACGCAGTATTTT.

This clonotype has more than one count but fewer than ten. V gene TRBV2 combines with J gene TRBJ2-7; D perhaps matches TRBD1 (6 bases). The CDR3 length is 14 residues. V lost 2 bases, J lost 3 bases, and 11 bases lay in between. Germline V lookup: CDR1 SNHLY, CDR2 FYNNEI. CDR3 nucleotide sequence: TGTGCCAGCAGTGAAAATGGGGGCCTCTACGAGCAGTACGTC. It is translated as CASSENGGLYEQYV.

This clonotype has just a few counts. The chain employs TRBV11-2 and TRBJ1-1, with 7 positions matching TRBD1. This CDR3 region has 16 residues. From germline, CDR1 is SGHAT and CDR2 FQNNGV. Trimming at V came to 5 bases and at J to 0 bases, leaving 9 bases not matched to a gene. CDR3 in amino acids: CASSPFRDSLNTEAFF. The CDR3 DNA reads as TGTGCCAGCAGCCCCTTTCGGGACAGCTTGAACACTGAAGCTTTCTTT.

The V call is TRBV15, the J call TRBJ1-2; D is unresolved. Per germline, CDR1 LNHNV and CDR2 YYDKDF (reference sequence). The CDR3 is 14 residues long. V lost 0 bases, J lost 6 bases, and 11 bases lay in between. The CDR3 DNA reads TGTGCCACCAGCAGAGATCAACGGCGTGATGGCTACACCTTC. Amino acids: CATSRDQRRDGYTF. The full variable domain, in which reference TRBV15 and TRBJ1-2 provide the parts outside the CDR3, is DAMVIQNPRYQVTQFGKPVTLSCSQTLNHNVMYWYQQKSSQAPKLLFHYYDKDFNNEADTPDNFQSRRPNTSFCFLDIRSPGLGDTAMYLCATSRDQRRDGYTFGSGTRLTVV.

V is TRBV5-1 and J is TRBJ1-1; 9 bases fit TRBD1. In germline, CDR1 is SGHRS, CDR2 YFSETQ. V dropped 0 bases and J dropped 0; count of bases not matched to a gene: 0. The CDR3 contains 15 residues. DNA for the CDR3: TGCGCCAGCAGCTTGGGGGACAGGGTGAACACTGAAGCTTTCTTT. Its protein is CASSLGDRVNTEAFF.

The gene calls are TRBV7-9 and TRBJ2-6; D remains ambiguous. The CDR3 has 15 amino acids. Between the trimmed V and J ends, which lost 3 bases and 1 base, there was a span of 7 bases. Germline loops: CDR1 SEHNR, CDR2 FQNEAQ (reference sequence). As DNA, the CDR3 is TGTGCCAGCAGCTTTCGGGTTTCTGGGGCCAACGTCCTGACTTTC. This codes for CASSFRVSGANVLTF.

DNA for the CDR3: TGTGCCAGCAGCCTGCTCTCCCGGGACGGGTTCTACGAGCAGTACGTC. As protein: CASSLLSRDGFYEQYV. The chain joins TRBV7-8 to TRBJ2-7; D may be TRBD1 or TRBD2 (5 bases each). The germline V gene encodes CDR1 SGHVS and CDR2 FQNEAQ. The CDR3 runs to 16 residues. V lost 5 bases and J lost 3, with 20 bases in between.

This clonotype was detected only a few times. The rearrangement uses TRBV10-1 and TRBJ1-1; 7 nucleotides agree with TRBD1. The CDR3 contains 15 residues. V dropped 4 bases and J dropped 8; count of bases not matched to a gene: 13. Germline V gene data show CDR1 as WNHNN and CDR2 as SYGVQD (reference sequence). The CDR3 loop is CASSGSGTASQEAFF. For the CDR3, the DNA is TGCGCCAGCAGTGGGTCCGGGACAGCATCCCAAGAAGCTTTCTTT.

The chain recombines TRBV6-1 with TRBJ2-3; D might be TRBD2 (6 bases). Germline-derived CDR1 and CDR2 are MNHNS and SASEGT. The V end was cut by 0 bases, the J end by 6 bases, with 16 bases between. This CDR3 spans 16 amino acids. CDR3 DNA sequence: TGTGCCAGCAGTGAAGCGGCGGGAATTATTGTGGATACGCAGTATTTT. Translating it yields CASSEAAGIIVDTQYF.

The V gene is TRBV7-2, the J gene TRBJ1-5, with D unclear. Trimming took 3 bases from V and 5 from J, leaving 8 bases between them. This CDR3 region has 13 residues. Germline CDR1 reads SGHTA; CDR2 reads FQGNSA. The CDR3 nucleotides read TGTGCCAGCAGCTTGGTGTTAGATCAGCCCCAGCATTTT. Its protein product is CASSLVLDQPQHF.

This chain connects TRBV7-9 to TRBJ1-3; the match to TRBD1 covers 7 bases. Per germline, CDR1 SEHNR and CDR2 FQNEAQ (reference sequence). V trimming: 5 bases; J trimming: 8 bases; junction bases outside the gene matches: 9. This CDR3 has 14 residues. The CDR3 here is CASSRDSAVDTIYF. CDR3 bases: TGTGCCAGCAGCCGGGACAGCGCCGTGGACACCATATATTTT.

There are a few counts of this clonotype. V gene TRBV11-2 combines with J gene TRBJ2-1; TRBD2 aligns across 10 bases. The J segment lost 11 bases and the V segment lost 4 bases, leaving 14 bases of the junction unmatched. The CDR3 contains 16 residues. Germline CDR1 is SGHAT and CDR2 is FQNNGV. Written as DNA, the CDR3 is TGTGCCAGCAGCTCAATCCTAGCGGGGGCCGCTATACAGCAGTTCTTC. This codes for CASSSILAGAAIQQFF.

This clonotype was recorded a few times. The chain employs TRBV20-1 and TRBJ2-3; D is ambiguous. Trimming shortened V by 6 bases and J by 0 bases, and 10 bases separated the two germline ends. This CDR3 comprises 13 residues. Germline values: CDR1 DFQATT, CDR2 SNEGSKA (reference sequence). The chain's CDR3 is CSARAYSTDTQYF. The DNA of the CDR3 is TGCAGTGCAAGGGCATATAGCACAGATACGCAGTATTTT.

J is TRBJ2-3 and V is TRBV6-1; TRBD2 is a possible D gene (6 bases). The germline V gene has CDR1 MNHNS and CDR2 SASEGT. The CDR3 totals 15 residues. The ends were cut back, 4 bases at V and 1 base at J, with 12 bases in the middle. CDR3 sequence: CASSGRGTRTDTQYF. CDR3 DNA: TGTGCCAGCAGTGGCCGGGGGACGCGCACAGATACGCAGTATTTT.

This clonotype has more than one count but fewer than ten. The V gene is TRBV10-1, the J gene TRBJ2-3, with unresolved D. V was cut by 3 bases and J by 2 bases, with 6 bases left in between. The CDR3 runs to 13 residues. CDR1 and CDR2 from the germline V gene are WNHNN and SYGVQD (reference sequence). CDR3 nucleotide sequence: TGCGCCAGCAGTGAAGGAGCCACAGATACGCAGTATTTT. Protein: CASSEGATDTQYF.

This clonotype appeared many times. This chain uses TRBV3-1 with TRBJ1-1; D ambiguous. CDR3 length: 12 amino acids. The ends were cut back, 5 bases at V and 1 base at J, with 5 bases in the middle. Germline values: CDR1 LGHDT, CDR2 YNNKEL (reference sequence). CDR3 nucleotide sequence: TGTGCCAGCAGCATACAGAACACTGAAGCTTTCTTT. Translated, it gives CASSIQNTEAFF.

This clonotype was counted only a few times. The chain couples TRBV6-6 to TRBJ2-7; tentative D call: TRBD1 (6 bases). Germline values: CDR1 MNHNY, CDR2 SVGAGI (reference sequence). The CDR3 runs 13 residues. Trimming removed 5 bases at V and 3 bases at J, with 11 bases between. Written as DNA, the CDR3 is TGTGCCAGCAGTCGCACAGGGAACTACGAGCAGTACTTC. This translates into CASSRTGNYEQYF.

V and J are TRBV5-1 and TRBJ2-3; 13 bases map to TRBD2. The V gene's germline CDR1 is SGHRS and CDR2 YFSETQ. This CDR3 contains 16 residues. J lost 3 bases, V lost 3 bases, and 4 bases had no gene match. The CDR3 is CASSSGLAGPTDTQYF. The CDR3 DNA reads as TGCGCCAGCAGCTCGGGACTAGCGGGACCGACAGATACGCAGTATTTT.

The chain joins TRBV20-1 to TRBJ2-2; D is perhaps TRBD2 (6 bases). Germline values: CDR1 DFQATT, CDR2 SNEGSKA (reference sequence). Between the trimmed V and J ends, which lost 6 bases and 1 base, there was a span of 12 bases. The CDR3 runs to 14 residues. The CDR3 protein is CSATAGLNTGELFF. CDR3 DNA sequence: TGCAGTGCAACTGCGGGGCTGAACACCGGGGAGCTGTTTTTT.

This clonotype was picked up a small number of times. V gene TRBV6-5 combines with J gene TRBJ1-1; 7 bases align to TRBD1. The CDR3 spans 15 residues. Germline V gene data show CDR1 as MNHEY and CDR2 as SVGAGI. Germline trimming cut 3 bases from V and 0 bases from J; bases unmatched to any gene: 4. The CDR3 nucleotides are TGTGCCAGCAGTTATGGACAGGTTATGAACACTGAAGCTTTCTTT. Protein: CASSYGQVMNTEAFF.

The chain links TRBV5-6 to TRBJ2-1; no clear D. The CDR3 spans 14 residues. Trimming shortened V by 2 bases and J by 3 bases, and 9 bases separated the two germline ends. The germline CDR1 and CDR2 sequences are SGHDT and YYEEEE. The CDR3 sequence is CASSFPAHYNEQFF. The CDR3 coding sequence is TGTGCCAGCAGCTTTCCCGCCCACTACAATGAGCAGTTCTTC.

J is TRBJ1-1 and V is TRBV5-4, with TRBD1 as a possible D gene (5 bases). This CDR3 comprises 14 residues. Germline CDR1 is SGHNT and CDR2 is YYREEE (reference sequence). V lost 0 bases and J lost 1, with 7 bases in between. The CDR3 sequence: CASSLVGQNTEAFF. CDR3 nucleotides: TGTGCCAGCAGCTTGGTGGGGCAGAACACTGAAGCTTTCTTT.

There are many counts of this clonotype. J is TRBJ2-1 and V is TRBV4-3; 10 nucleotides match TRBD2. The germline CDR1 and CDR2 sequences are LGHNA and YSLEER. The CDR3 totals 16 residues. With V trimmed by 1 base and J by 3 bases, 3 bases remained unmatched. Here the CDR3 DNA reads TGCGCCAGCAGCCAAGCTATAGCGGGGGGCTACAATGAGCAGTTCTTC. Amino acids: CASSQAIAGGYNEQFF.

There are a few counts of this clonotype. The chain joins TRBV5-1 to TRBJ1-1, with a tentative D call TRBD1 (6 bases). The CDR3 covers 14 residues. Trimming left V 0 bases short and J 5 bases short, with 11 bases between. Germline V gives CDR1 SGHRS, CDR2 YFSETQ. CDR3 sequence reads: CASSLAPTGTEAFF. CDR3 in DNA: TGCGCCAGCAGCTTGGCCCCCACAGGGACTGAAGCTTTCTTT.

The V call is TRBV6-5, the J call TRBJ2-1; D might be TRBD1 or TRBD2, each matching 6 bases. Germline V gene data show CDR1 as MNHEY and CDR2 as SVGAGI. V lost 5 bases and J 8 bases, leaving 19 bases between the germline ends. The CDR3 spans 15 residues. CDR3 in amino acids: CASSRGVGGTYEQFF. In DNA, the CDR3 is TGTGCCAGCAGTCGGGGAGTCGGCGGGACATATGAGCAGTTCTTC.